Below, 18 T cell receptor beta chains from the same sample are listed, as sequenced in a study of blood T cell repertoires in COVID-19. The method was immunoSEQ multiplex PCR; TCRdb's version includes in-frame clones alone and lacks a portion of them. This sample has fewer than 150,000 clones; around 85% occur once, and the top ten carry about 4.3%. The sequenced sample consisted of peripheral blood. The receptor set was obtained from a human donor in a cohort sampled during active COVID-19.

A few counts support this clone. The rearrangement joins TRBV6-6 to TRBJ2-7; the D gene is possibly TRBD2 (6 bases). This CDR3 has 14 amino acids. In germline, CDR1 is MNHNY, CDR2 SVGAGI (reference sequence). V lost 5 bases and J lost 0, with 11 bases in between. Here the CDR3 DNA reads TGTGCCAGCAGTCGGGACTTGCGCTCCTACGAGCAGTACTTC. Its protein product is CASSRDLRSYEQYF.

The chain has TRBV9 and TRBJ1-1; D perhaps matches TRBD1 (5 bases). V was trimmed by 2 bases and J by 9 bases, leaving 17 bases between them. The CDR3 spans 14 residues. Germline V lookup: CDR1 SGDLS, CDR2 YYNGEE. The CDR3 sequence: CASSVGQGSLKAFF. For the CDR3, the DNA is TGTGCCAGCAGCGTGGGGCAGGGTAGTTTAAAAGCTTTCTTT.

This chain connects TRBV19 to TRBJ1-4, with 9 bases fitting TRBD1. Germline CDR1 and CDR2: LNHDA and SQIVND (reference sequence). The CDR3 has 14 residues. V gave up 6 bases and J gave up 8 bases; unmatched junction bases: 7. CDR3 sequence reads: CASRQQGAGEKLFF. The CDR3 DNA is TGTGCCAGTAGGCAACAGGGGGCGGGGGAAAAACTGTTTTTT.

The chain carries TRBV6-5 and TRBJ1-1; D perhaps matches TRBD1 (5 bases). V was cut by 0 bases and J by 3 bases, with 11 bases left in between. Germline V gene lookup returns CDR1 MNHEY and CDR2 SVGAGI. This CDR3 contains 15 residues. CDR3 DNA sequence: TGTGCCAGCAGTTACTCCCCAGGGAGGCACACTGAAGCTTTCTTT. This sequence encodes CASSYSPGRHTEAFF.

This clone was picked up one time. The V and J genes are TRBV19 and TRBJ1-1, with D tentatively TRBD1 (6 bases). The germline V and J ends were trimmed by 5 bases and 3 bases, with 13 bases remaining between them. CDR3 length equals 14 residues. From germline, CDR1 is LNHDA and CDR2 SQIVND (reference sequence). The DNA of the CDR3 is TGTGCCAGTAGTGTAGGACAGTCACACACTGAAGCTTTCTTT. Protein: CASSVGQSHTEAFF.

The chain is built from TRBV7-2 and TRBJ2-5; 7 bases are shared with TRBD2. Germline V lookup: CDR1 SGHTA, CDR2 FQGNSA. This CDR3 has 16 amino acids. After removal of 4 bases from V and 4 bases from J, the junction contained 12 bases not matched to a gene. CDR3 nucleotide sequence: TGTGCCAGCAGCTGGATGGGGCGGGAGTGGGGAGAGACCCAGTACTTC. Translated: CASSWMGREWGETQYF.

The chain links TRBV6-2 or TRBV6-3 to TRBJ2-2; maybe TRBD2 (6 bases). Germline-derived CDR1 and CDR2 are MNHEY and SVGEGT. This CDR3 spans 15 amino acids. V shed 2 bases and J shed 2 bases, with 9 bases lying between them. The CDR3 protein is CASSYGGVNTGELFF. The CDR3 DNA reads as TGTGCCAGCAGTTACGGCGGGGTAAACACCGGGGAGCTGTTTTTT.

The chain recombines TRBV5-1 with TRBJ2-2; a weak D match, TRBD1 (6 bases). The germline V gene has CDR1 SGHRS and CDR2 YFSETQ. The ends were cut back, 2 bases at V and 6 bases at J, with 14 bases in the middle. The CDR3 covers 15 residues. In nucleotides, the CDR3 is TGCGCCAGCAGCTTAACTTTACAGGGTGCCGGGGAGCTGTTTTTT. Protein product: CASSLTLQGAGELFF.

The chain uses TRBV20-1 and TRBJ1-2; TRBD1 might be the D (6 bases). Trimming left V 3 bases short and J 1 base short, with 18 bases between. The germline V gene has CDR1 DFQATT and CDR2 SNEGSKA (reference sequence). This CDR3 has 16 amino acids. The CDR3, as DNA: TGCAGTGCTAGTAGGGGGAACACTCTGATTAACTATGGCTACACCTTC. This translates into CSASRGNTLINYGYTF.

CDR3 sequence reads: CASSGLAGDNEQFF. The CDR3 DNA reads as TGTGCCAGCAGTGGGCTAGCAGGCGACAATGAGCAGTTCTTC. The chain is built from TRBV28 and TRBJ2-1, with D possibly being TRBD2 (5 bases). This CDR3 region has 14 residues. Trimming pared 5 bases from V and 5 bases from J, leaving 13 bases between. CDR1 is MDHEN, CDR2 SYDVKM, per germline.

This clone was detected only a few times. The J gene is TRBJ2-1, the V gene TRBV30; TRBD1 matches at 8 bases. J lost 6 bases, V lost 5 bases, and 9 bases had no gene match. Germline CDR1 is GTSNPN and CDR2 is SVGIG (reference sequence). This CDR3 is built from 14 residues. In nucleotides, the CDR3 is TGTGCCTGGGAAGGACAGGGTTGGTTCAATGAGCAGTTCTTC. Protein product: CAWEGQGWFNEQFF.

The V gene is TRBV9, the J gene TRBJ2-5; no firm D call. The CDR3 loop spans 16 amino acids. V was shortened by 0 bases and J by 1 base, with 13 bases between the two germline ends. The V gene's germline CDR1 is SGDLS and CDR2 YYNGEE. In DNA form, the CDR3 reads TGTGCCAGCAGCGTAGGGGTACAGCCGGCCCAAGAGACCCAGTACTTC. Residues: CASSVGVQPAQETQYF. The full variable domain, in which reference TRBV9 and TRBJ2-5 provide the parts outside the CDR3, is DSGVTQTPKHLITATGQRVTLRCSPRSGDLSVYWYQQSLDQGLQFLIQYYNGEERAKGNILERFSAQQFPDLHSELNLSSLELGDSALYFCASSVGVQPAQETQYFGPGTRLLVL.

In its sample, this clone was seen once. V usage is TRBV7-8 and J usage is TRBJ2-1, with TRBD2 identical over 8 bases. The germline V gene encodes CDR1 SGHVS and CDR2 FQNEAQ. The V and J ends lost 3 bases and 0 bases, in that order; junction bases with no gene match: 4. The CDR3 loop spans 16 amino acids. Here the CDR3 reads CASSFAGRASYNEQFF. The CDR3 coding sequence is TGTGCCAGCAGCTTCGCCGGGAGGGCCTCCTACAATGAGCAGTTCTTC.

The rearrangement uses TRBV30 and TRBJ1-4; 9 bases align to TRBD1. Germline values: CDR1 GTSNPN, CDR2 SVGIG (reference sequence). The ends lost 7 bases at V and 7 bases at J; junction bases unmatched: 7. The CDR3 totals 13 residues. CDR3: CALTGTGSEKLFF. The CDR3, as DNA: TGTGCCTTGACCGGGACAGGGAGTGAAAAACTGTTTTTT. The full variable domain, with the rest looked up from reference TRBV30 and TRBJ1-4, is SQTIHQWPATLVQPVGSPLSLECTVEGTSNPNLYWYRQAAGRGLQLLFYSVGIGQISSEVPQNLSASRPQDRQFILSSKKLLLSDSGFYLCALTGTGSEKLFFGSGTQLSVL.

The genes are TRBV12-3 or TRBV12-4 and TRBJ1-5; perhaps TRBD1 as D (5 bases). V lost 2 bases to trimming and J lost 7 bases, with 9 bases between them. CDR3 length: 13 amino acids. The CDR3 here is CASSLQGYQPQHF. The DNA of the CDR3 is TGTGCCAGCAGTTTACAGGGATACCAGCCCCAGCATTTT.

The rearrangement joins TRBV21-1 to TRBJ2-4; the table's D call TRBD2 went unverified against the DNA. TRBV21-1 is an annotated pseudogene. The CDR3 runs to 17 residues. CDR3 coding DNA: TGTGCCAGCAGCAATTTCCGCGGGGAGATAGCCAAAAACATTCAGTACTTC. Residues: CASSNFRGEIAKNIQYF.

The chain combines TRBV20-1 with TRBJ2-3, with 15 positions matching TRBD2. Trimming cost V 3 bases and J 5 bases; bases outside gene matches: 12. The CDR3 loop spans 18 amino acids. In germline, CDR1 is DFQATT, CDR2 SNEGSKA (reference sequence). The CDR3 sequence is CSASSLGTSGRRVDTQYF. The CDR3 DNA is TGCAGTGCTAGTTCTTTAGGGACTAGCGGGAGGAGGGTAGATACGCAGTATTTT.

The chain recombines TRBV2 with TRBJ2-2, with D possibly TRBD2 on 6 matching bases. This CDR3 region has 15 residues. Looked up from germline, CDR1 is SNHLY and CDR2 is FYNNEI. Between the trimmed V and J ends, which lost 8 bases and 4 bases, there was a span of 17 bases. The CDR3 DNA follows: TGTGCCAGCTTTGGAGAAGGGACTGCCACCGGGGAGCTGTTTTTT. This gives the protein CASFGEGTATGELFF.